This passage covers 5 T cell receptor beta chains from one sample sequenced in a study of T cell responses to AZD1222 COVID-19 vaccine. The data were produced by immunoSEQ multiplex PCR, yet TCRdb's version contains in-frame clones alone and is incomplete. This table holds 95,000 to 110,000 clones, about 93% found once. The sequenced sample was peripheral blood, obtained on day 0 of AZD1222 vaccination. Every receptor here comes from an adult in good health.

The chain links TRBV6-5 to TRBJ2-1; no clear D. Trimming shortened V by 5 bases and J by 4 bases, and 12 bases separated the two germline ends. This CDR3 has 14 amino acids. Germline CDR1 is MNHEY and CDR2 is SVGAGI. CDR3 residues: CASSPSTVYNEQFF. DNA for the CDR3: TGTGCCAGCAGTCCTTCCACTGTTTACAATGAGCAGTTCTTC.

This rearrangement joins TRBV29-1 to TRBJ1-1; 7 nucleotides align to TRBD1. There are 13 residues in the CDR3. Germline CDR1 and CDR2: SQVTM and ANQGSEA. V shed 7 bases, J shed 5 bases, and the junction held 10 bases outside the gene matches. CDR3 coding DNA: TGCAGCGGGCGACAGGGATCGTGGACTGAAGCTTTCTTT. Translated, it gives CSGRQGSWTEAFF. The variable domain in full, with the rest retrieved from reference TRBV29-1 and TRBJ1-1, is SAVISQKPSRDICQRGTSLTIQCQVDSQVTMMFWYRQQPGQSLTLIATANQGSEATYESGFVIDKFPISRPNLTFSTLTVSNMSPEDSSIYLCSGRQGSWTEAFFGQGTRLTVV.

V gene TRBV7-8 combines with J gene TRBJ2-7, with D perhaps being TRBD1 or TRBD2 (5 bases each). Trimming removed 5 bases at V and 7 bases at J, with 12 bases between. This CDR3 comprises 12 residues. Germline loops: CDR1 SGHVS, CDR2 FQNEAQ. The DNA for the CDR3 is TGTGCCAGCAGCGTAGGGACGAATGAGCAGTACTTC. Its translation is CASSVGTNEQYF.

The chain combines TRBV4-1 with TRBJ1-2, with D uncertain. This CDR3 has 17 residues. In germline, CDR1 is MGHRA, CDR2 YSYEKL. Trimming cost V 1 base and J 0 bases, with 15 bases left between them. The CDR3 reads CASSQVLAGRANYGYTF. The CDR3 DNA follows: TGCGCCAGCAGCCAAGTGTTGGCCGGTAGGGCTAACTATGGCTACACCTTC.

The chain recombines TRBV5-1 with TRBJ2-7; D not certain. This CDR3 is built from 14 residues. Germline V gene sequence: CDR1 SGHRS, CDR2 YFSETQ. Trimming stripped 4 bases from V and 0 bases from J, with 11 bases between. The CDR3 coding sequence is TGCGCCAGCAGCCTAACGACGAGCTCCTACGAGCAGTACTTC. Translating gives CASSLTTSSYEQYF.